The entry below gives a single T cell receptor (beta chain) sequence along with its context. The antigen remains unidentified. The data are from a study of tumor-infiltrating lymphocytes in localized non-small cell lung cancer. Background on the study: Several tumor histologies, both smoking statuses, and some post-neoadjuvant chemotherapy samples were included.

Deletions cut 4 bases from V and 7 bases from J, with 20 bases between. The germline CDR1 and CDR2 sequences are SGHRS and YFSETQ. The CDR3 runs to 15 residues. Profiling relied on immunoSEQ multiplex PCR, and the TCRdb table lists in-frame clones only, not all of them. Of 15,000 or so clones in the sample, roughly 79% were seen once. Whole-study findings and limits: No link was found between tumor T-cell fraction and recurrence-free survival. Compared with uninvolved lung, tumors showed higher T cell infiltration by TCRbeta sequencing. No T-cell fraction difference was seen between IM1 and IM2 tumors.

The sample taken for sequencing was lung tumor tissue. The chain carries TRBV5-1 and TRBJ1-2, with D uncertain. This clonotype was sampled from a human donor with non-small cell lung cancer. The CDR3 DNA sequence: TGCGCCAGCAGCGAGAATTTACTCTCCGCCCCTGGCTACACCTTC. This translates into CASSENLLSAPGYTF.